The 25 T cell receptor beta chains below all came from one sample that was sequenced in a study of T cells in Graves' hyperthyroidism and ophthalmopathy. RNA transcripts served as the template for amplifying TCR beta CDR3 regions. HTBI primers were used for first-round RT-PCR of the TCR CDR3. TCRdb re-analysed the multiplex PCR reads in MiXCR, keeping a single row per CDR3 protein. The top ten clones hold approximately 10% of a sample with 350,000 to 450,000 distinct CDR3 sequences, approximately 15% of them seen once. The sequencing sample was made of blood. These receptor sequences come from a woman aged 55-70 years with Graves' hyperthyroidism.

This clonotype was seen repeatedly, ten times or more. This sequence joins TRBV5-1 and TRBJ2-7; 10 nucleotides align to TRBD1. The junction had 5 bases not matched to a gene; V was cut back by 1 base and J by 4 bases. This CDR3 is 15 amino acids long. Per germline, CDR1 SGHRS and CDR2 YFSETQ. In DNA form, the CDR3 reads TGCGCCAGCAGCTTGATCCGGGACAGGGGTTACGAGCAGTACTTC. Translated: CASSLIRDRGYEQYF.

The chain links TRBV6-1 to TRBJ1-5; no firm D call. Germline V gene data show CDR1 as MNHNS and CDR2 as SASEGT. Trimming left V 1 base short and J 9 bases short, with 7 bases between. The CDR3 is made up of 12 amino acids. CDR3 sequence (DNA): TGTGCCAGCAGTGAAGGAAGAGGGCCCCAGCATTTT. It translates to CASSEGRGPQHF.

This clonotype was counted at least ten times. The chain employs TRBV20-1 and TRBJ2-1, with a weak D call TRBD2 (5 bases). The CDR3 spans 12 residues. Germline CDR1 is DFQATT and CDR2 is SNEGSKA (reference sequence). This CDR3 reads CSRRGVGDEQFF. CDR3 sequence (DNA): TGCAGCCGCCGCGGTGTGGGAGATGAGCAGTTCTTC.

The table lists this clonotype with many counts. This chain uses TRBV13 with TRBJ2-1, with TRBD2 identical over 8 bases. V shed 5 bases and J 7 bases; nucleotides not matched to a gene: 25. The CDR3 runs 20 residues. Germline assignment: CDR1 PRHDT and CDR2 FYEKMQ (reference sequence). Written as DNA, the CDR3 is TGTGCCAGCAGCCGCACCGGACTAGCAGGGTCGGTTTTCAGACCAAATGAGCAGTTCTTC. Its translation is CASSRTGLAGSVFRPNEQFF.

Many counts were recorded for this clonotype. The chain carries TRBV7-2 and TRBJ2-7; 12 bases map to TRBD2. Germline-derived CDR1 and CDR2 are SGHTA and FQGNSA. The CDR3 runs to 20 residues. The V gene end was trimmed by 5 bases and the J gene end by 0 bases; junction bases not matched to a gene: 17. The CDR3 loop is CASSRPAGTSGRPSSYEQYF. The DNA of the CDR3 is TGTGCCAGCAGCCGTCCCGCCGGGACTAGCGGGCGCCCTTCCTCCTACGAGCAGTACTTC.

This clonotype was recorded at least ten times. This chain uses TRBV19 with TRBJ2-7; either TRBD1 or TRBD2 may supply D (6 bases each). V lost 1 base and J 3 bases, leaving 16 bases between the germline ends. The CDR3 loop spans 16 amino acids. Germline-derived CDR1 and CDR2 are LNHDA and SQIVND (reference sequence). CDR3 region: CASSIGSGDFLYEQYF. CDR3 nucleotides: TGTGCCAGTAGTATAGGATCAGGGGACTTCCTCTACGAGCAGTACTTC.

The chain employs TRBV5-1 and TRBJ1-1; TRBD1 matches at 12 bases. The CDR3 is 15 residues long. Germline V gene data show CDR1 as SGHRS and CDR2 as YFSETQ. V lost 7 bases, J lost 5 bases, and 9 bases stayed unmatched. CDR3 sequence: CASRPGQGALTEAFF. The CDR3 bases are TGCGCCAGCCGCCCGGGACAGGGGGCTTTGACTGAAGCTTTCTTT. Based on the CDR3 plus reference TRBV5-1 and TRBJ1-1, the full variable domain is KAGVTQTPRYLIKTRGQQVTLSCSPISGHRSVSWYQQTPGQGLQFLFEYFSETQRNKGNFPGRFSGRQFSNSRSEMNVSTLELGDSALYLCASRPGQGALTEAFFGQGTRLTVV.

This clonotype came up a few times. CDR3 in DNA: TGTGCCAGTAGTATAGGGGATCGGGGACTAGGCACAGATACGCAGTATTTT. This translates into CASSIGDRGLGTDTQYF. The chain joins TRBV19 to TRBJ2-3; 8 bases align to TRBD2. CDR1 LNHDA and CDR2 SQIVND come from the germline V gene (reference sequence). V gave up 1 base and J gave up 1 base; unmatched junction bases: 7. CDR3 length: 17 residues.

V usage is TRBV11-2 and J usage is TRBJ2-7; TRBD2 aligns across 8 bases. The CDR3 runs to 14 residues. J lost 6 bases, V lost 0 bases, and 4 bases had no gene match. Germline assignment: CDR1 SGHAT and CDR2 FQNNGV. The CDR3 nucleotides read TGTGCCAGCAGCTTAGACCCGGGGGGGGGCGAGCAGTACTTC. Its protein is CASSLDPGGGEQYF.

A few counts support this clonotype. The rearrangement uses TRBV7-3 and TRBJ2-7, with 10 nucleotides matching TRBD1. The CDR3 runs to 14 residues. After removal of 4 bases from V and 6 bases from J, the junction contained 6 bases not matched to a gene. Germline CDR1 and CDR2: SGHTA and FQGTGA. The CDR3 loop reads CASSSQGQGSEQYF. In DNA, the CDR3 is TGTGCCAGCAGCTCCCAGGGACAGGGGTCCGAGCAGTACTTC.

The rearrangement joins TRBV11-1 to TRBJ2-7; D may be TRBD2 (6 bases). Germline lookup yields CDR1 SGHAT and CDR2 FQDESV (reference sequence). V lost 9 bases, J lost 6 bases, and 24 bases lay in between. The CDR3 is 15 amino acids. The CDR3 nucleotides read TGTGCCAGTAGTAAAATTCAGACGGGAGCGGCCGAGCAGTACTTC. Translated, it gives CASSKIQTGAAEQYF. Filled out from reference TRBV11-1 and TRBJ2-7, the complete variable domain reads EAEVAQSPRYKITEKSQAVAFWCDPISGHATLYWYRQILGQGPELLVQFQDESVVDDSQLPKDRFSAERLKGVDSTLKIQPAELGDSAMYLCASSKIQTGAAEQYFGPGTRLTVT.

This clonotype occurred many times. CDR3 sequence (DNA): TGTGCCAGCAGTGAAGCCGAAGATAACCCCTGGACCGCGGACAGGGCCGAGCAGTACTTC. As protein: CASSEAEDNPWTADRAEQYF. This sequence joins TRBV2 and TRBJ2-7; the match to TRBD1 covers 8 bases. The CDR3 extends over 20 amino acids. The junction had 22 bases not matched to a gene; V was cut back by 0 bases and J by 6 bases. CDR1 and CDR2 (germline): SNHLY, FYNNEI.

The V call is TRBV28, the J call TRBJ2-7, with TRBD1 as a possible D gene (5 bases). CDR3 length: 16 residues. The V gene's germline CDR1 is MDHEN and CDR2 SYDVKM. V was trimmed by 4 bases and J by 2 bases, leaving 18 bases between them. CDR3 DNA sequence: TGTGCCAGCAGTTCCCCTCCCTCGGCAGGGACCTACGAGCAGTACTTC. Its protein is CASSSPPSAGTYEQYF.

This clonotype was counted many times. This chain joins TRBV29-1 and TRBJ2-5; D assignment may be TRBD1 or TRBD2 (5 bases each). The ends were cut back, 1 base at V and 4 bases at J, with 13 bases in the middle. CDR3 length: 14 residues. From germline, CDR1 is SQVTM and CDR2 ANQGSEA. The CDR3 region has the DNA TGCAGCGTTGAAGGGATACCAGGGAGAGAGACCCAGTACTTC. Translation: CSVEGIPGRETQYF.

Ten or more counts support this clonotype. The germline gene is not matched at one end of the junction; a read error may be the cause. The chain uses TRBV6-1 and TRBJ2-1; D is tentatively TRBD1 or TRBD2 (5 bases each). The CDR3 has 16 amino acids. Per germline, CDR1 MNHNS and CDR2 SASEGT. The CDR3 bases are TGTGCCAGCAGTGCGGGACGGAAGAGCTCCTACAATAAGCAGTTCTTC. Protein sequence: CASSAGRKSSYNKQFF.

This clonotype has at least ten counts. V is TRBV20-1 and J is TRBJ2-1; no firm D call. This CDR3 contains 17 residues. Germline values: CDR1 DFQATT, CDR2 SNEGSKA (reference sequence). The V end lost 6 bases, the J end lost 0 bases, and 21 bases lay between the germline ends. The CDR3 sequence: CSAIITGDLSSYNEQFF. The CDR3, as DNA: TGCAGTGCCATTATCACCGGAGACCTCAGCTCCTACAATGAGCAGTTCTTC.

This clonotype was detected a few times. The chain has TRBV5-6 and TRBJ1-4; TRBD1 agrees at 8 bases. The CDR3 runs to 13 residues. From germline, CDR1 is SGHDT and CDR2 YYEEEE. V gave up 3 bases and J gave up 8 bases; unmatched junction bases: 3. CDR3 sequence: CASSWGTGEKLFF. The CDR3 DNA follows: TGTGCCAGCAGCTGGGGGACAGGCGAAAAACTGTTTTTT.

This sequence joins TRBV7-3 and TRBJ2-3; tentatively, D is TRBD1 or TRBD2 (5 bases each). CDR3 length equals 14 residues. V was shortened by 1 base and J by 1 base, with 6 bases between the two germline ends. Germline-derived CDR1 and CDR2 are SGHTA and FQGTGA. The CDR3 reads CASSLMGGTDTQYF. In nucleotides, the CDR3 is TGTGCCAGCAGCTTAATGGGGGGCACAGATACGCAGTATTTT.

This clonotype occurred many times. The chain couples TRBV4-2 to TRBJ1-2; D unresolved. Germline loops: CDR1 LGHNA, CDR2 YNFKEQ. The CDR3 contains 15 residues. With 1 base removed from V and 0 bases from J, the gap between germline ends came to 9 bases. The CDR3 here is CASSQGPATNYGYTF. CDR3 DNA: TGTGCCAGCAGCCAAGGTCCAGCCACTAACTATGGCTACACCTTC.

This chain joins TRBV2 and TRBJ2-5; the match to TRBD1 covers 7 bases. Germline V gives CDR1 SNHLY, CDR2 FYNNEI. The CDR3 contains 15 residues. The V gene end was trimmed by 7 bases and the J gene end by 3 bases; junction bases not matched to a gene: 11. CDR3 DNA sequence: TGTGCCAGCATCCTCAGAAACAGGGGCGAAGAGACCCAGTACTTC. Its translation is CASILRNRGEETQYF.

V usage is TRBV6-1 and J usage is TRBJ2-1; no firm D call. V lost 4 bases and J lost 9, with 13 bases in between. Germline values: CDR1 MNHNS, CDR2 SASEGT. This CDR3 has 13 residues. The CDR3 protein is CASSAPVGSEQFF. For the CDR3, the DNA is TGTGCCAGCAGTGCCCCCGTGGGCAGTGAGCAGTTCTTC.

In this sample, this clonotype turned up many times. The chain uses TRBV3-1 and TRBJ2-1; D perhaps matches TRBD2 (6 bases). Germline V CDR1 and CDR2: LGHDT, YNNKEL (reference sequence). The CDR3 has 14 residues. The V gene lost 5 bases and the J gene lost 8 bases, with 16 bases spanning the gap. CDR3 sequence reads: CASSSWTIHHEQFF. The CDR3 bases are TGTGCCAGCAGCTCTTGGACTATCCATCATGAGCAGTTCTTC.

The sample holds many counts of this clonotype. The chain recombines TRBV11-3 with TRBJ2-1; TRBD2 aligns across 12 bases. From germline, CDR1 is SGHNT and CDR2 YENEEA. The CDR3 is 15 residues long. The ends lost 4 bases at V and 5 bases at J; junction bases unmatched: 3. The CDR3 DNA reads TGTGCCAGCAGCTCCAGACTAGCGGGGGACAATGAGCAGTTCTTC. Amino acids: CASSSRLAGDNEQFF.

This chain links TRBV6-2 or TRBV6-3 with TRBJ2-5; 9 nucleotides agree with TRBD1. The V segment lost 5 bases and the J segment 4 bases; nucleotides outside the gene matches: 8. CDR3 size: 15 residues. Germline assignment: CDR1 MNHEY and CDR2 SVGEGT. The CDR3 loop reads CASSNRQGGGETQYF. The CDR3 nucleotides are TGTGCCAGCAGTAACCGACAGGGGGGAGGAGAGACCCAGTACTTC.

This clonotype turned up a few times. This chain uses TRBV24-1 with TRBJ2-1; D may be TRBD2 (5 bases). The CDR3 sequence is 14 residues long. Germline CDR1 is KGHDR and CDR2 is SFDVKD. V was clipped by 4 bases and J by 5 bases, with 11 bases between them. The CDR3: CATSEVGIHNEQFF. The CDR3 DNA follows: TGTGCCACCAGTGAAGTCGGGATCCACAATGAGCAGTTCTTC.